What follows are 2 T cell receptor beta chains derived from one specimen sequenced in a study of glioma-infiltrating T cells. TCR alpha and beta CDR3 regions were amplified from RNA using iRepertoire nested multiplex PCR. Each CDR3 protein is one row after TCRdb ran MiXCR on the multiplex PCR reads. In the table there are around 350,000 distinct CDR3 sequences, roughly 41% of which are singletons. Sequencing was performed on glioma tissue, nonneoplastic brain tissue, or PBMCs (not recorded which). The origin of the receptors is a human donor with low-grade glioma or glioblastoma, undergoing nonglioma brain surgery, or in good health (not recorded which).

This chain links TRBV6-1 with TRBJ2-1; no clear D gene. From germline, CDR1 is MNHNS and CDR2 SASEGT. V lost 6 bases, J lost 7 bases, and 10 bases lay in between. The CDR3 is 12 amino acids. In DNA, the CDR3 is TGTGCCAGCAGCCCATCTACAAATGAGCAGTTCTTC. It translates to CASSPSTNEQFF.

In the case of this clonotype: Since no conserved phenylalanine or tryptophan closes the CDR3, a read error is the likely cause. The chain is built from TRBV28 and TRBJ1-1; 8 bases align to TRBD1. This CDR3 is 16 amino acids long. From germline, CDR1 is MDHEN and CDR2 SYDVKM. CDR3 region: CDALLIGQGPNTEAFI. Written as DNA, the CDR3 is TGTGATGCACTCCTGATTGGACAGGGCCCGAACACTGAAGCTTTCATC.